Below are 19 T cell receptor beta chains sequenced from a single sample in a study of cytomegalovirus exposure and HLA in healthy donors. Researchers ran the PCR with 60 Vbeta and 13 Jbeta primers. Profiling relied on immunoSEQ multiplex PCR, and the TCRdb table lists in-frame clones only, not all of them. The data contain more than 95,000 clones, nearly 15% of them singletons. The sequenced sample was PBMCs. Receptors were obtained from a female donor in good health and CMV-seronegative.

This chain joins TRBV21-1 and TRBJ1-1; TRBD1, the table's D call, was not compared with the DNA. TRBV21-1 is labeled a pseudogene. The CDR3 has 14 residues. CDR3 DNA sequence: TGTGCCAGCAGCGGGCCAAAGGGGTACACTGAAGCTTTCTTT. Protein: CASSGPKGYTEAFF.

In this sample, this clone turned up a few times. This chain connects TRBV5-1 to TRBJ2-7, with 13 bases matching TRBD2. This CDR3 region has 16 residues. From germline, CDR1 is SGHRS and CDR2 YFSETQ. With V trimmed by 0 bases and J by 4 bases, 4 bases remained unmatched. CDR3 coding DNA: TGCGCCAGCAGCTTGGATACTAGCGGGAGGGCATACGAGCAGTACTTC. Amino acids: CASSLDTSGRAYEQYF. Full variable domain (missing parts from reference TRBV5-1 and TRBJ2-7): KAGVTQTPRYLIKTRGQQVTLSCSPISGHRSVSWYQQTPGQGLQFLFEYFSETQRNKGNFPGRFSGRQFSNSRSEMNVSTLELGDSALYLCASSLDTSGRAYEQYFGPGTRLTVT.

For the CDR3, the DNA is TGTGCCAGCAGCGTAGCACAGCTGAGCTCCTACAATGAGCAGTTCTTC. It yields the protein CASSVAQLSSYNEQFF. This sequence joins TRBV9 and TRBJ2-1; D is unresolved. In germline, CDR1 is SGDLS, CDR2 YYNGEE. The V end lost 0 bases, the J end lost 0 bases, and 10 bases lay between the germline ends. The CDR3 consists of 16 residues.

On this clone itself: Distinct nucleotide sequences in the sample also encode this CDR3. The V call is TRBV9, the J call TRBJ1-1, with D uncertain. This CDR3 region has 15 residues. Trimming shortened V by 5 bases and J by 1 base, and 15 bases separated the two germline ends. Per germline, CDR1 SGDLS and CDR2 YYNGEE. The CDR3 region has the DNA TGTGCCAGCAGTGCTGAGCCGAACCCGAACACTGAAGCTTTCTTT. Translated, it gives CASSAEPNPNTEAFF.

The J gene is TRBJ2-1, the V gene TRBV7-2, with 8 bases aligning to TRBD2. Germline CDR1 is SGHTA and CDR2 is FQGNSA. The CDR3 has 17 amino acids. Losses at the gene ends were 0 bases for V and 3 bases for J; bases not matched to a gene: 7. CDR3 residues: CASSLAHAAGDYNEQFF. CDR3 coding DNA: TGTGCCAGCAGCTTAGCGCACGCAGCGGGGGACTACAATGAGCAGTTCTTC.

CDR3 in DNA: TGTGCCGCGGGGAGGGTATTATGGGCAGATACGCAGTATTTT. Protein: CAAGRVLWADTQYF. J is TRBJ2-3 and V is TRBV28; 7 bases match TRBD2. The germline gives CDR1 MDHEN, CDR2 SYDVKM. After removal of 11 bases from V and 4 bases from J, the junction contained 12 bases not matched to a gene. The CDR3 has 14 amino acids.

This clone has just a few counts. J is TRBJ2-3 and V is TRBV5-1, with TRBD2 identical over 10 bases. Germline lookup yields CDR1 SGHRS and CDR2 YFSETQ. The CDR3 contains 13 residues. The V segment lost 0 bases and the J segment 11 bases; nucleotides outside the gene matches: 3. The CDR3 nucleotides read TGCGCCAGCAGCTTGGATTCTAGCGGGAGGCAGTATTTT. Protein sequence: CASSLDSSGRQYF. The full variable domain, its missing parts supplied by reference TRBV5-1 and TRBJ2-3, is KAGVTQTPRYLIKTRGQQVTLSCSPISGHRSVSWYQQTPGQGLQFLFEYFSETQRNKGNFPGRFSGRQFSNSRSEMNVSTLELGDSALYLCASSLDSSGRQYFGPGTRLTVL.

V and J are TRBV7-3 and TRBJ2-1; possible D gene TRBD2, 7 bases. This CDR3 spans 16 amino acids. Trimming pared 1 base from V and 1 base from J, leaving 11 bases between. Germline CDR1 and CDR2: SGHTA and FQGTGA. CDR3 residues: CASSLMGGASYNEQFF. Written as DNA, the CDR3 is TGTGCCAGCAGCTTAATGGGGGGGGCATCCTACAATGAGCAGTTCTTC.

This clone was seen a handful of times. Written as DNA, the CDR3 is TGCGCCAGCAGCCAAGATCTGACAAGATCTGGAAACACCATATATTTT. This encodes CASSQDLTRSGNTIYF. V and J are TRBV4-3 and TRBJ1-3; D gene ambiguous. The V gene's germline CDR1 is LGHNA and CDR2 YSLEER. The CDR3 has 16 amino acids. Between the trimmed V and J ends, which lost 0 bases and 1 base, there was a span of 10 bases.

This clone appeared a few times. J is TRBJ2-2 and V is TRBV5-6; a weak D match, TRBD1 (6 bases). The CDR3 has 13 amino acids. Trimming removed 5 bases from V and 4 bases from J, with 9 bases in between. In germline, CDR1 is SGHDT, CDR2 YYEEEE. The CDR3 sequence is CASRNRVTGELFF. CDR3 in DNA: TGTGCCAGCAGGAACAGGGTCACCGGGGAGCTGTTTTTT.

CDR3 sequence reads: CAITPEGSNTEAFF. In nucleotides, the CDR3 is TGTGCCATCACCCCAGAGGGATCGAACACTGAAGCTTTCTTT. The gene calls are TRBV10-3 and TRBJ1-1, with D unclear. Trimming shortened V by 7 bases and J by 1 base, and 13 bases separated the two germline ends. Germline CDR1 ENHRY, CDR2 SYGVKD. The CDR3 length is 14 residues.

In this sample, this clone turned up a few times. The V call is TRBV7-9, the J call TRBJ2-1; TRBD2 matches at 8 bases. CDR1 is SEHNR and CDR2 is FQNEAQ in the germline V gene (reference sequence). The V gene end was trimmed by 5 bases and the J gene end by 4 bases; junction bases not matched to a gene: 10. There are 16 residues in the CDR3. The CDR3 spells CASSVLASGQYNEQFF. CDR3 nucleotide sequence: TGTGCCAGCAGCGTATTGGCTAGCGGGCAATACAATGAGCAGTTCTTC.

This clone was observed a few times. CDR3 in amino acids: CARSQANTGELFF. The CDR3 region has the DNA TGTGCCAGAAGTCAGGCGAACACCGGGGAGCTGTTTTTT. The chain is built from TRBV7-7 and TRBJ2-2; no reliable D call. The length of the CDR3 is 13 residues. Germline V gene data show CDR1 as SSHAT and CDR2 as FNYEAQ (reference sequence). V was trimmed by 9 bases and J by 0 bases, leaving 8 bases between them.

The chain is built from TRBV4-3 and TRBJ2-1; D gene unclear. This CDR3 has 14 amino acids. V dropped 1 base and J dropped 6 bases, with 10 bases sitting between them. CDR1 and CDR2 (germline): LGHNA, YSLEER. The CDR3 reads CASSQASSFNEQFF. DNA of the CDR3: TGCGCCAGCAGCCAAGCGAGTTCATTCAATGAGCAGTTCTTC.

This clone was observed a handful of times. V is TRBV9 and J is TRBJ1-1; TRBD1 agrees at 7 bases. Trimming removed 0 bases from V and 5 bases from J; junction bases left unmatched: 7. CDR1 is SGDLS, CDR2 YYNGEE, per germline. The CDR3 is 15 amino acids. The CDR3 reads CASSVDHRGRTEAFF. The CDR3 DNA sequence: TGTGCCAGCAGCGTAGATCACAGGGGACGGACTGAAGCTTTCTTT.

The chain uses TRBV7-8 and TRBJ2-1, with 9 nucleotides matching TRBD2. J gave up 4 bases and V 5 bases, and 6 bases lay outside the gene matches. The CDR3 runs 15 residues. Per germline, CDR1 SGHVS and CDR2 FQNEAQ. The CDR3 bases are TGTGCCAGCAGCGTAAAGGCGGGAGGGTACAATGAGCAGTTCTTC. Its protein is CASSVKAGGYNEQFF.

In this sample, this clone turned up a few times. This chain links TRBV27 with TRBJ2-1, with a tentative D call TRBD2 (5 bases). This CDR3 is 14 amino acids long. V lost 0 bases to trimming and J lost 4 bases, with 7 bases between them. Germline values: CDR1 MNHEY, CDR2 SMNVEV (reference sequence). CDR3 coding DNA: TGTGCCAGCAGTTTATCGAGAGGGTACAATGAGCAGTTCTTC. Its translation is CASSLSRGYNEQFF.

This clone was seen more than once but under ten times. The J gene is TRBJ2-1, the V gene TRBV7-9, with D perhaps TRBD1 (6 bases). CDR1 is SEHNR and CDR2 is FQNEAQ in the germline V gene (reference sequence). The CDR3 runs 17 residues. V lost 5 bases to trimming and J lost 15 bases, with 32 bases between them. CDR3 nucleotides: TGTGCCAGCAGCCATTATACCATTGACATACGGGACACCTTTCCGTTCTTC. Translating it yields CASSHYTIDIRDTFPFF.

This clone showed up just a few times. The rearrangement joins TRBV28 to TRBJ2-7, with 7 positions matching TRBD2. Germline CDR1 and CDR2: MDHEN and SYDVKM. The CDR3 covers 16 residues. With V trimmed by 0 bases and J by 6 bases, 11 bases remained unmatched. For the CDR3, the DNA is TGTGCCAGCAGTTTATGGGGATCATCGACTAGCTCCGAGCAGTACTTC. Translating it yields CASSLWGSSTSSEQYF.